This T cell receptor (beta chain) was recovered during a study of patients and donors after allogeneic stem cell transplantation. CDR1 is LGHDT, CDR2 YNNKEL, per germline (reference sequence). Trimming stripped 3 bases from V and 1 base from J, with 8 bases between. The CDR3 has 14 amino acids. TCRdb analysed the RT-PCR reads with MiXCR anew, one entry per CDR3 protein. Here the sample spans roughly 12,000 distinct CDR3 sequences, around 25% being singletons. The sample was blood, either unsorted or a sorted T cell fraction (not recorded which). The J gene is TRBJ2-3, the V gene TRBV3-1; D call uncertain. This sequence was found in a human donor who was either an allogeneic HSCT recipient or a stem cell or donor lymphocyte infusion donor (not recorded which). It is not recorded whose cells these are; they may come from a transplant donor. Written as DNA, the CDR3 is TGTGCCAGCAGCCAGGCGCTACGCACAGATACGCAGTATTTT. It encodes CASSQALRTDTQYF.